The 5 T cell receptor beta chains given below trace back to one sample, sequenced in a study of human T cells and chemical hapten exposure. Via MiXCR, TCRdb re-called the RACE reads, giving one row per CDR3 protein. The sample includes under 200,000 distinct CDR3 sequences, about 31% seen only once; the top ten take less than 3.5%. Described time point: pre-sensitization, week 0. Treatment: therapeutic diphenylcyclopropenone sensitization with weekly scalp DPC. The sequences come from whole blood, collected in connection with sensitization to the hapten diphenylcyclopropenone (DPC). The receptor set was obtained from a woman in her twenties or thirties with alopecia areata. Some clones in this sample may be carry-over from other donors' samples.

This clonotype was counted many times. The chain is built from TRBV4-1 and TRBJ1-3, with 8 positions matching TRBD1. With 7 bases clipped from V and 7 bases from J, the junction kept 6 bases outside the gene matches. CDR1 and CDR2 from the germline V gene are MGHRA and YSYEKL. CDR3 length: 13 residues. CDR3 in amino acids: CASKDRERNTIYF. The DNA for the CDR3 is TGCGCCAGCAAGGACAGGGAGCGGAACACCATATATTTT.

This chain joins TRBV7-2 and TRBJ2-1; the match to TRBD2 covers 9 bases. The CDR3 length is 15 residues. Germline CDR1 is SGHTA and CDR2 is FQGNSA. With V trimmed by 3 bases and J by 6 bases, 6 bases remained unmatched. CDR3 bases: TGTGCCAGCAGCTTTCCGGGACTAGCTCGCAATGAGCAGTTCTTC. Its protein is CASSFPGLARNEQFF.

This rearrangement joins TRBV27 to TRBJ1-5, with no clear D. V lost 6 bases and J lost 0, with 12 bases in between. This CDR3 contains 15 residues. CDR1 and CDR2 from the germline V gene are MNHEY and SMNVEV (reference sequence). The CDR3 loop reads CASRPKQISNQPQHF. In DNA, the CDR3 is TGTGCCAGCAGACCAAAACAGATTAGCAATCAGCCCCAGCATTTT.

This clonotype was observed a handful of times. This rearrangement joins TRBV6-5 to TRBJ1-1, with D possibly matching TRBD1 (6 bases). The CDR3 is 13 residues long. Trimming shortened V by 2 bases and J by 5 bases, and 9 bases separated the two germline ends. The germline V gene has CDR1 MNHEY and CDR2 SVGAGI. The CDR3 is CASSYRGGTEAFF. The CDR3 DNA sequence: TGTGCCAGCAGTTACAGAGGGGGTACTGAAGCTTTCTTT.

The rearrangement joins TRBV12-3 or TRBV12-4 to TRBJ2-1; 7 bases line up with TRBD2. The CDR3 loop spans 14 amino acids. After removal of 3 bases from V and 7 bases from J, the junction contained 6 bases not matched to a gene. CDR3: CASSFKLAENEQFF. The CDR3 DNA is TGTGCCAGCAGTTTTAAGCTAGCGGAGAATGAGCAGTTCTTC.